These T cell receptor beta chains were read from a single sample in a study of CD8 T cells in Susac syndrome. TCRdb independently ran MiXCR on the immunoSEQ multiplex PCR reads; one entry per CDR3 protein. The sample lists some 260,000 distinct CDR3 sequences; approximately 92% were seen once. The material sequenced was CD4+ T cells from PBMCs. These receptors were taken from a human donor with multiple sclerosis. CDR3s include the opening cysteine and the closing phenylalanine or tryptophan. The D gene is left open where the match is weak. A clone size is listed for some rows: how often the clone was seen (once, few, many), or a class if it is expanded.

abundance	d_gene	v_gene	j_gene	CDR3aa	CDR3nt
-	TRBD1	TRBV4-1	TRBJ2-3	CASSIRTGATSTDTQYF	TGCGCCAGCAGCATCAGGACAGGGGCCACTAGCACAGATACGCAGTATTTT
-	-	TRBV5-4	TRBJ2-3	CAGAGGSADTQYF	TGTGCCGGCGCAGGGGGGTCGGCAGATACGCAGTATTTT
-	TRBD1	TRBV4-1	TRBJ2-3	CASSQERGDRGTDTQYF	TGCGCCAGCAGCCAAGAAAGGGGGGACAGGGGCACAGATACGCAGTATTTT
-	TRBD1	TRBV3-1	TRBJ1-3	CASSQDYGQVFGNTIYF	TGTGCCAGCAGCCAAGATTATGGACAGGTCTTTGGAAACACCATATATTTT
-	TRBD2	TRBV3-1	TRBJ2-3	CASSPGTSGGRSTDTQYF	TGTGCCAGCAGCCCAGGCACTAGCGGGGGGCGTAGCACAGATACGCAGTATTTT
-	-	TRBV30	TRBJ1-4	CAWSADEKLFF	TGTGCCTGGAGTGCGGATGAAAAACTGTTTTTT
once	TRBD1	TRBV19	TRBJ1-6	CASSYLTGVDNSPLHF	TGTGCCAGTAGCTACCTTACAGGGGTGGATAATTCACCCCTCCACTTT
-	-	TRBV12-3/TRBV12-4	TRBJ2-1	CATGRIYLDEQFF	TGTGCCACGGGCCGTATTTATTTGGATGAGCAGTTCTTC
-	TRBD1	TRBV4-1	TRBJ2-2	CASSLIGTGAELFF	TGCGCCAGCAGCCTCATAGGGACAGGGGCGGAGCTGTTTTTT
-	-	TRBV1	TRBJ2-1	CTSSQGGGAVILGNEQFF	TGCACCAGCAGCCAAGGAGGTGGGGCGGTTATACTGGGGAATGAGCAGTTCTTC
once	-	TRBV5-1	TRBJ2-3	CASSLEAGSTDTQYF	TGCGCCAGCAGCTTGGAGGCGGGAAGCACAGATACGCAGTATTTT
-	-	TRBV20-1	TRBJ2-7	CSAREVLDGPYEQYF	TGCAGTGCTAGAGAGGTTTTGGACGGACCCTACGAGCAGTACTTC
-	TRBD1	TRBV7-2	TRBJ1-6	CASSATGGPPLHF	TGTGCCAGCAGCGCCACAGGGGGTCCCCCCCTCCACTTT
-	-	TRBV27	TRBJ1-1	CASSTRGGDTEAFF	TGTGCCAGCAGTACCCGGGGGGGCGACACTGAAGCTTTCTTT
-	TRBD1	TRBV30	TRBJ1-1	CAWSLLGRTGGAFF	TGTGCCTGGAGTTTATTAGGGAGGACAGGGGGAGCTTTCTTT
-	-	TRBV14	TRBJ2-3	CASSQDPLRADTQYF	TGTGCCAGCAGCCAAGATCCCTTGAGGGCAGATACGCAGTATTTT
-	-	TRBV19	TRBJ2-2	CASSIPRPSALTGELFF	TGTGCCAGTAGTATACCCCGGCCTAGCGCCCTTACCGGGGAGCTGTTTTTT
-	-	TRBV30	TRBJ2-5	CAWRGFPRPETQYF	TGTGCCTGGAGGGGATTTCCCCGTCCGGAGACCCAGTACTTC
-	-	TRBV20-1	TRBJ2-5	CSAAPRGGRKTQYF	TGCAGTGCTGCCCCGAGGGGGGGGCGGAAGACCCAGTACTTC
-	-	TRBV7-2	TRBJ2-2	CAARLNQNTGELFF	TGTGCCGCGCGCCTCAACCAGAACACCGGGGAGCTGTTTTTT
-	-	TRBV11-3	TRBJ1-3	CASSLSGNTIYF	TGTGCCAGCAGCTTAAGTGGAAACACCATATATTTT
-	-	TRBV5-5	TRBJ1-1	CASSATMNTEAFF	TGTGCCAGCAGCGCAACCATGAACACTGAAGCTTTCTTT
-	-	TRBV5-1	TRBJ1-2	CASSLNRAENYGYTF	TGCGCCAGCAGCTTGAACAGGGCGGAAAACTATGGCTACACCTTC
few	-	TRBV6-5	TRBJ1-1	CASRTGTANTEAFF	TGTGCCAGCAGGACCGGGACCGCGAACACTGAAGCTTTCTTT
-	TRBD1	TRBV30	TRBJ1-2	CAWRTGQIYGYTF	TGTGCCTGGAGAACGGGACAGATCTATGGCTACACCTTC
-	-	TRBV12-3/TRBV12-4	TRBJ2-4	CASSLTALAKNIQYF	TGTGCCAGCAGTTTGACAGCCTTAGCCAAAAACATTCAGTACTTC
-	-	TRBV18	TRBJ1-1	CASSPGPRENTEAFF	TGTGCCAGCTCACCGGGGCCCCGAGAGAACACTGAAGCTTTCTTT